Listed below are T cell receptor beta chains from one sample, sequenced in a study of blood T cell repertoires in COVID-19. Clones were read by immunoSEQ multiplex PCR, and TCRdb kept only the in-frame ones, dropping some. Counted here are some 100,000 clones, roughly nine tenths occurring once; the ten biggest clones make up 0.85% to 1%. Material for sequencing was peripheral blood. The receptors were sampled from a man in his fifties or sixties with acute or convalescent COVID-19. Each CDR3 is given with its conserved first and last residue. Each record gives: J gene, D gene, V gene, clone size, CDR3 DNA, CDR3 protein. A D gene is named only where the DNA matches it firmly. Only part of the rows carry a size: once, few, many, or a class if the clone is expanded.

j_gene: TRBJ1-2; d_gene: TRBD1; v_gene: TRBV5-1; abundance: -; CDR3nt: TGCGCCAGCAGCTTAGGGACAGGGGTCCCCAGGAACTATGGCTACACCTTC; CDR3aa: CASSLGTGVPRNYGYTF
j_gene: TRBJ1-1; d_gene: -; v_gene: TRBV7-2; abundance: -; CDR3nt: TGTGCCAGCAGCCGGGTGGGACTAGGACACTCTGAAGCTTTCTTT; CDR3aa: CASSRVGLGHSEAFF
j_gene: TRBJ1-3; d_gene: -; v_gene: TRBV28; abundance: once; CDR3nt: TGTGCCAGCAGTTTTTCACTCTCTGGAAACACCATATATTTT; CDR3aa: CASSFSLSGNTIYF
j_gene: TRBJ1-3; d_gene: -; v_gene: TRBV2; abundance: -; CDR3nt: TGTGCCAGCAGTGAACTGATGGGGGGTGGAAACACCATATATTTT; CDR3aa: CASSELMGGGNTIYF
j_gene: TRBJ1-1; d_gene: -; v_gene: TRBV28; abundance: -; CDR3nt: TGTGCCAGCAACCTTGCCAGTGAAGCTTTCTTT; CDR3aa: CASNLASEAFF
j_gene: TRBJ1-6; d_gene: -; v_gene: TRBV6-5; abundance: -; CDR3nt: TGTGCCAGCCTCGGACAGCGAGATAATTCACCCCTCCACTTT; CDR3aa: CASLGQRDNSPLHF
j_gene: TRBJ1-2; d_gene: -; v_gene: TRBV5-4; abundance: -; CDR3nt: TGTGCCAGCGGCCTGGGGCCAGCTAACTATGGCTACACCTTC; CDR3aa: CASGLGPANYGYTF
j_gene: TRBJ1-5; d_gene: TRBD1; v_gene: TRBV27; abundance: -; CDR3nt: TGTGCCAGCAGGGGGTCAGCGGGACAGGGGGCACAGCCCCAGCATTTT; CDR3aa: CASRGSAGQGAQPQHF
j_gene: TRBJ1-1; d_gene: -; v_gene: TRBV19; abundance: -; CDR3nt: TGTGCCACTTCACAGGGCCAGAACACTGAAGCTTTCTTT; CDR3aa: CATSQGQNTEAFF
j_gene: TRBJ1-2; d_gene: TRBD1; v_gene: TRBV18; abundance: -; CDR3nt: TGTGCCAGCTCAAAGGCAGGGGGAGTTGAATATGGCTACACCTTC; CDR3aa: CASSKAGGVEYGYTF
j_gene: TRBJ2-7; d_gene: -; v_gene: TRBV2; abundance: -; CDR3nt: TGTGCCAGCAGTGCAGGCTTCCCCTACGAGCAGTACTTC; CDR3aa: CASSAGFPYEQYF
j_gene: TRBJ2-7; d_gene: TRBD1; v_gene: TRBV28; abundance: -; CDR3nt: TGTGCCAGCAGGGGGACAGCTCACTCCTACGAGCAGTACTTC; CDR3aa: CASRGTAHSYEQYF
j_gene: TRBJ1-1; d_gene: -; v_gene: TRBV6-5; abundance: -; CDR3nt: TGTGCCAGCCGTCGGGAAATGAACACTGAAGCTTTCTTT; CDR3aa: CASRREMNTEAFF
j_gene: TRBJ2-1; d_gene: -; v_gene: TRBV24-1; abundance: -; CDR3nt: TGTGCCACCGGCCCGGGGGGCGGGAATATCAATGAGCAGTTCTTC; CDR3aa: CATGPGGGNINEQFF
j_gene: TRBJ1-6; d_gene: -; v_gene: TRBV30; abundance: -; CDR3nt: TGTGCCTGGAGTGACCGCGGGTGGGGTCTCTCTCGGGGTAATTCACCCCTCCACTTT; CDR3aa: CAWSDRGWGLSRGNSPLHF
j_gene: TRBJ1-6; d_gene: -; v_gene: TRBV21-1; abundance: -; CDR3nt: TGTGCCAGCAGCAAAGGACCGAGACAGAATTCACCCCTCCACTTT; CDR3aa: CASSKGPRQNSPLHF
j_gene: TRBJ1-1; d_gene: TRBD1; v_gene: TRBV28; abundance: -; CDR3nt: TGTGCCAGCAGGGGACAGGGTAGCACTGAAGCTTTCTTT; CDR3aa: CASRGQGSTEAFF
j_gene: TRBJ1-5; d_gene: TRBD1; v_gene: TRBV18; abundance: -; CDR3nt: TGTGCCAGCTCACCACCGATGGCAGGGGGATCGAGTAATCAGCCCCAGCATTTT; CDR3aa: CASSPPMAGGSSNQPQHF
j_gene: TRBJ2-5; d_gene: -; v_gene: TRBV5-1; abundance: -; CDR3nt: TGCGCCAGCAGCTGGGAAGGGAGACAAGAGACCCAGTACTTC; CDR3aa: CASSWEGRQETQYF
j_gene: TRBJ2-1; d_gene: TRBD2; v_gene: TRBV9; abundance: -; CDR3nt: TGTGCCAGCAACCGTGAGGGGACTAATAGATACAATGAGCAGTTCTTC; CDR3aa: CASNREGTNRYNEQFF
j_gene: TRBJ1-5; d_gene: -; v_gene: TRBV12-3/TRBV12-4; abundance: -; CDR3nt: TGTGCCAGCAGCCCCAGGGTAGGGCAGCCCCAGCATTTT; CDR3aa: CASSPRVGQPQHF
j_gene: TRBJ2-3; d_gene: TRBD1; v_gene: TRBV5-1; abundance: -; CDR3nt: TGCGCCAGCAGCTCACGGACAGGAGGCACAGATACGCAGTATTTT; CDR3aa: CASSSRTGGTDTQYF
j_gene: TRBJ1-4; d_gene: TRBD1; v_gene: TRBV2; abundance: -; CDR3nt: TGTGCCAGCAGTTCTTTTGGGACAGGGAGTGAAAAACTGTTTTTT; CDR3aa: CASSSFGTGSEKLFF
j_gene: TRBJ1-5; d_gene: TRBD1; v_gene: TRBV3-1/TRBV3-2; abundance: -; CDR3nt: TGTGCCAGCAGCCAAGGGCGACAGGGTAATCAGCCCCAGCATTTT; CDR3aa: CASSQGRQGNQPQHF
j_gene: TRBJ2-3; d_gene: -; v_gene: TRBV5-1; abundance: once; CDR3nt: TGCGCCAGCAGCCCCCAGGGTCCACTCAGCACAGATACGCAGTATTTT; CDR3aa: CASSPQGPLSTDTQYF
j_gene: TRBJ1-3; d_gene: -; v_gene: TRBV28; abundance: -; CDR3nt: TGTGCCAGCAGTTTTAGGGGGGGCTCTGGAAACACCATATATTTT; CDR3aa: CASSFRGGSGNTIYF
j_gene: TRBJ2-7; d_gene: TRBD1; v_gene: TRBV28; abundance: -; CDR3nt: TGTGCCAGCAGTTTAATCGGGACAGGTGGTTCCTACGAGCAGTACTTC; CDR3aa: CASSLIGTGGSYEQYF
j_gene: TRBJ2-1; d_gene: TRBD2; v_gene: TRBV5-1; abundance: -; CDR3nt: TGCGCCAGCAGCCTGTGGACTAGCGGGAGCCACAATGAGCAGTTCTTC; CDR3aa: CASSLWTSGSHNEQFF
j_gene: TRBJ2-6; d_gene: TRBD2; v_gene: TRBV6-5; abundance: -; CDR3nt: TGTGCCAGCAGATCGGGACTAGCTGGGGCCAACGTCCTGACTTTC; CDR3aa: CASRSGLAGANVLTF
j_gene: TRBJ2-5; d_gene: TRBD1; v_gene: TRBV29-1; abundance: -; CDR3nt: TGCAGCGTAGCTGGGGCGACAGGGCGCGAGACCCAGTACTTC; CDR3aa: CSVAGATGRETQYF
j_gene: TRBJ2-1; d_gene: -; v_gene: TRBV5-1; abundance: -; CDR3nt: TGCGCCAGCAGCTTGAGAGGCAGGGGTGGGTACAATGAGCAGTTCTTC; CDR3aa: CASSLRGRGGYNEQFF
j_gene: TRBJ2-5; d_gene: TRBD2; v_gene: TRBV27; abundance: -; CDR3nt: TGTGCCAGCAGTTCTCGACTAGCGGGAGGCGGGACCCAGTACTTC; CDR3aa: CASSSRLAGGGTQYF
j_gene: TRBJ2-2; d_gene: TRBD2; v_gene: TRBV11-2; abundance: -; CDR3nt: TGTGCCAGCAGCTGGGATCTAGCGGCCACCGGGGAGCTGTTTTTT; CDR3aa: CASSWDLAATGELFF
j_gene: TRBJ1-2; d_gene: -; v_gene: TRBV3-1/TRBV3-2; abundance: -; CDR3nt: TGTGCCAGCAGCCAAGATTCGGTCTCCTATGGCTACACCTTC; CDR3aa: CASSQDSVSYGYTF
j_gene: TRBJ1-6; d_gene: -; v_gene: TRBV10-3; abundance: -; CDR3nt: TGTGCCACCAATGGGGGCGGGTATAATTCACCCCTCCACTTT; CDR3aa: CATNGGGYNSPLHF
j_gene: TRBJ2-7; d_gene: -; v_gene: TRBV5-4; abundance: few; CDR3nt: TGTGCCAGCAGCTTCAACTACGAGCAGTACTTC; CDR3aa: CASSFNYEQYF
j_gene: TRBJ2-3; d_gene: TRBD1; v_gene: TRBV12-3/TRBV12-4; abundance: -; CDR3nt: TGTGCCAGCAGCACCGGGACAGCAGATACGCAGTATTTT; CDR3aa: CASSTGTADTQYF
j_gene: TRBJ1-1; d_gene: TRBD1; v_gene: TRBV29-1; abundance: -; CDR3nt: TGCAGCTCCCGGGACAGGGGTACTGAAGCTTTCTTT; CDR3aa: CSSRDRGTEAFF
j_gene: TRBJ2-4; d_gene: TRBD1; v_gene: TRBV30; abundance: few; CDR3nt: TGTGCCTGGAGTAGGGCGGGACAGGACAAAAACATTCAGTACTTC; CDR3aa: CAWSRAGQDKNIQYF
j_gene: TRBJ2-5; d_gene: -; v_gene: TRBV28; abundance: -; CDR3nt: TGTGCCAGCAGTTTCATTCAACAGGGATTGGAGACCCAGTACTTC; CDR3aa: CASSFIQQGLETQYF